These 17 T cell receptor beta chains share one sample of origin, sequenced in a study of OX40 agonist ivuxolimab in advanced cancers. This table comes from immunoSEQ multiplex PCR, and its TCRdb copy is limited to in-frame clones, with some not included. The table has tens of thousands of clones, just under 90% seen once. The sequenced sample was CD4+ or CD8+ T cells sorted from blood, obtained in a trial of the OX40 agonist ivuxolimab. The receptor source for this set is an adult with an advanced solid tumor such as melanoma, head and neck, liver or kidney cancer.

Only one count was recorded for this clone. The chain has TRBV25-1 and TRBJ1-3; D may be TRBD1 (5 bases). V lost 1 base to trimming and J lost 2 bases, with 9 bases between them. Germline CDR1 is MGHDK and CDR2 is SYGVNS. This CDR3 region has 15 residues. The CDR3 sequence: CASSEFGRAGNTIYF. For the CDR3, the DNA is TGTGCCAGCAGTGAATTTGGCAGGGCTGGAAACACCATATATTTT.

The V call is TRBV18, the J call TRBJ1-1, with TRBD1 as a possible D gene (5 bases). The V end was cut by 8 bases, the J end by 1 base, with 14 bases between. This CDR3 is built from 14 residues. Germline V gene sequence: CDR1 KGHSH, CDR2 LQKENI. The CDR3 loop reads CASAYGAKNTEAFF. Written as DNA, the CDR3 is TGTGCCAGCGCTTATGGGGCTAAGAACACTGAAGCTTTCTTT.

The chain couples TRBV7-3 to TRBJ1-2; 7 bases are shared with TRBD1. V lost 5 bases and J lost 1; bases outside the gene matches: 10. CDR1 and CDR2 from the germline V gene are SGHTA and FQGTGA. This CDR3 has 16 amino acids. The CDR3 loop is CASSPRGQGFNYGYTF. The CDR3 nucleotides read TGTGCCAGCAGCCCAAGGGGGCAGGGGTTTAACTATGGCTACACCTTC.

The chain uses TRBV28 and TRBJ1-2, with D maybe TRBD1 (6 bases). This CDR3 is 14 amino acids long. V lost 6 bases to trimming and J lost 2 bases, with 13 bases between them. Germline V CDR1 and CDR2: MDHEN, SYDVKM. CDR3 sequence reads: CASSPGQRNYGYTF. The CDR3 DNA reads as TGTGCCAGCAGCCCTGGACAGCGGAACTATGGCTACACCTTC.

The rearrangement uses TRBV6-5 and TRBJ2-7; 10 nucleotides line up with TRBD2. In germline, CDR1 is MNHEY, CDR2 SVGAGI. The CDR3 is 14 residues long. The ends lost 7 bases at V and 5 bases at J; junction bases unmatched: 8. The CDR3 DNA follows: TGTGCCAGCATTAAAGCGGGAGGGCCGAACGAGCAGTACTTC. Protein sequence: CASIKAGGPNEQYF.

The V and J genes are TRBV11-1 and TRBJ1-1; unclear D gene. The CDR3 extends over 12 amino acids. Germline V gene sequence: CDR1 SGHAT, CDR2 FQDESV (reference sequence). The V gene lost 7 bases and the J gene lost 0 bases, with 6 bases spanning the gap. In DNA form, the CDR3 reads TGTGCCAGCATAGGGATGAACACTGAAGCTTTCTTT. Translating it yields CASIGMNTEAFF.

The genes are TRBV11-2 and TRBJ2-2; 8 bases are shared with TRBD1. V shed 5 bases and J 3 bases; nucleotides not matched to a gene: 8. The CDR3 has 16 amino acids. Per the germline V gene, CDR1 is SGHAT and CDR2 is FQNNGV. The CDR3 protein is CASSTRTGKYTGELFF. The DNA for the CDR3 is TGTGCCAGCAGCACCCGGACAGGGAAGTACACCGGGGAGCTGTTTTTT.

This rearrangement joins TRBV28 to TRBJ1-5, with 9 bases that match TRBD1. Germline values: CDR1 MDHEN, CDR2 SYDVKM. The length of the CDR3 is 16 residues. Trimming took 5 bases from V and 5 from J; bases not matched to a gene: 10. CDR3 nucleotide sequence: TGTGCCAGCAGTCCCCAGGACAGGGGAGACGATCAGCCCCAGCATTTT. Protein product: CASSPQDRGDDQPQHF.

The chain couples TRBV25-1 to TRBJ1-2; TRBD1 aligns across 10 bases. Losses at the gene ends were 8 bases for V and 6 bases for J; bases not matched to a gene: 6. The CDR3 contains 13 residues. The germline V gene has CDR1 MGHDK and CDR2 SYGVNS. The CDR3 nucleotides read TGTGCCAGCCGGGACAGGGGACTGGATGGCTACACCTTC. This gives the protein CASRDRGLDGYTF.

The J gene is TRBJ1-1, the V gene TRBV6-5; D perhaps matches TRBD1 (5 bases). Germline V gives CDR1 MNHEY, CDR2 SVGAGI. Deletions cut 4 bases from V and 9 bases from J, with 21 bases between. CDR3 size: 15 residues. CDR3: CASSSTPPPPGKAFF. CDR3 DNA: TGTGCCAGCAGTTCCACCCCACCGCCCCCAGGGAAAGCTTTCTTT.

The CDR3 DNA follows: TGCGCCAGCGCCGGGACTAGCGGGAGGACGAACACCGGGGAGCTGTTTTTT. Residues: CASAGTSGRTNTGELFF. The chain uses TRBV5-1 and TRBJ2-2, with TRBD2 matching 15 bases. Germline trimming cut 7 bases from V and 0 bases from J; bases unmatched to any gene: 4. Germline CDR1 SGHRS, CDR2 YFSETQ. The CDR3 is 17 residues long.

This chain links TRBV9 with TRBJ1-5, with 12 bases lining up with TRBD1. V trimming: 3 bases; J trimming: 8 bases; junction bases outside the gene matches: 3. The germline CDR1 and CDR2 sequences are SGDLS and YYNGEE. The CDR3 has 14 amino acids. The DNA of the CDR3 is TGTGCCAGCAGCGGGGACAGGGGGCAAGAGCCCCAGCATTTT. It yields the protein CASSGDRGQEPQHF.

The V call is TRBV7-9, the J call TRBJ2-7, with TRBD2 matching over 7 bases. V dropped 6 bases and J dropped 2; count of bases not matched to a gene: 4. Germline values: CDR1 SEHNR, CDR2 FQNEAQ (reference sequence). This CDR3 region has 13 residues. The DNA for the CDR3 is TGTGCCAGCAGACCTAGCGGAGCCTACGAGCAGTACTTC. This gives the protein CASRPSGAYEQYF.

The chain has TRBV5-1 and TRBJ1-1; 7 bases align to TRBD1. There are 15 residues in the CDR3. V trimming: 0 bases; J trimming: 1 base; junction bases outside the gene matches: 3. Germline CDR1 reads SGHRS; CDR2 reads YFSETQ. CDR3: CASSLAGTENTEAFF. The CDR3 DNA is TGCGCCAGCAGCTTGGCCGGGACAGAGAACACTGAAGCTTTCTTT.

CDR3 loop: CASSLLGPREGHYEQYF. The CDR3 DNA is TGTGCCAGCAGCTTATTAGGTCCCAGGGAGGGTCACTACGAGCAGTACTTC. V gene TRBV7-8 combines with J gene TRBJ2-7; 7 nucleotides agree with TRBD2. Germline V CDR1 and CDR2: SGHVS, FQNEAQ. J gave up 3 bases and V 2 bases, and 13 bases lay outside the gene matches. The CDR3 runs to 17 residues.

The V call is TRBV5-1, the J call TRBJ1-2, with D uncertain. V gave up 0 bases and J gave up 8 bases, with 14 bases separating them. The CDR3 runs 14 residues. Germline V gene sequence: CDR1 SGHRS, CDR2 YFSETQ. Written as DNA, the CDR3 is TGCGCCAGCAGCTTGGTGCCAGCTATGGAAGGCTACACCTTC. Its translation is CASSLVPAMEGYTF.

Here the CDR3 reads CASSPNWDIEKLFF. The CDR3 coding sequence is TGTGCCAGCTCACCGAACTGGGACATAGAAAAACTGTTTTTT. J is TRBJ1-4 and V is TRBV18; maybe TRBD1 (6 bases). The CDR3 length is 14 residues. In germline, CDR1 is KGHSH, CDR2 LQKENI. Deletions cut 3 bases from V and 8 bases from J, with 13 bases between.